These 30 T cell receptor beta chains were sequenced from one sample in a study of T cells after yellow fever vaccination. TCRdb processed the 5' RACE reads anew with MiXCR; each CDR3 protein has one entry. Of fewer than 450,000 distinct CDR3 sequences listed, 3% to 4.5% were seen once; the top ten hold roughly 26%. The source material was PBMCs, sampled 5 days after the yellow fever booster vaccination. These receptors came from a man younger than 35 who received the YFV17D yellow fever vaccine.

The chain carries TRBV11-2 and TRBJ2-1, with D possibly being TRBD1 (6 bases). The V end was cut by 4 bases, the J end by 12 bases, with 10 bases between. The CDR3 sequence is 11 residues long. CDR1 and CDR2 from the germline V gene are SGHAT and FQNNGV. CDR3 bases: TGTGCCAGCAGCTCGCAGGGGTCGCAGTTCTTC. It specifies CASSSQGSQFF.

V and J are TRBV4-1 and TRBJ2-7; 11 bases align to TRBD2. Germline values: CDR1 MGHRA, CDR2 YSYEKL. Trimming at V came to 1 base and at J to 2 bases, leaving 4 bases not matched to a gene. The CDR3 totals 16 residues. The chain's CDR3 is CASSQATSGATYEQYF. The CDR3 DNA is TGCGCCAGCAGCCAAGCGACTAGCGGGGCCACCTACGAGCAGTACTTC.

This clonotype was seen only a few times. This rearrangement joins TRBV12-3 or TRBV12-4 to TRBJ2-4; perhaps D is TRBD1 or TRBD2 (5 bases each). This CDR3 spans 13 amino acids. V was shortened by 3 bases and J by 8 bases, with 11 bases between the two germline ends. CDR3 loop: CASSLSVGDIQYF. The CDR3 DNA follows: TGTGCCAGCAGTTTGTCCGTGGGGGACATTCAGTACTTC.

This clonotype was recorded a few times. The chain links TRBV5-1 to TRBJ2-1; weak D call: TRBD2 (5 bases). Germline CDR1 is SGHRS and CDR2 is YFSETQ. Between the trimmed V and J ends, which lost 9 bases and 10 bases, there was a span of 14 bases. CDR3 length equals 11 residues. CDR3 region: CATFPRREQFF. The CDR3 nucleotides are TGCGCCACCTTCCCTAGGAGGGAGCAGTTCTTC.

This clonotype was seen only a few times. The chain recombines TRBV12-3 or TRBV12-4 with TRBJ1-5; 8 bases align to TRBD1. V shed 3 bases, J shed 7 bases, and the junction held 11 bases outside the gene matches. CDR3 length equals 16 residues. CDR3 in amino acids: CASSFRPGGGSQPQHF. CDR3 sequence (DNA): TGTGCCAGCAGTTTCCGTCCAGGGGGCGGTAGCCAGCCCCAGCATTTT.

The sample holds a few counts of this clonotype. The J gene is TRBJ1-5, the V gene TRBV7-9; 8 bases agree with TRBD1. There are 13 residues in the CDR3. V lost 10 bases and J lost 0; bases outside the gene matches: 2. Germline lookup yields CDR1 SEHNR and CDR2 FQNEAQ (reference sequence). This CDR3 is CATQGASNQPQHF. The CDR3, as DNA: TGTGCCACCCAGGGGGCTAGCAATCAGCCCCAGCATTTT.

This clonotype appeared many times. In DNA, the CDR3 is TGTGCCAGCAGCTTAACTACCCTTACCTACAATGAGCAGTTCTTC. Translated: CASSLTTLTYNEQFF. The chain joins TRBV7-9 to TRBJ2-1; D unclear. V shed 2 bases and J shed 2 bases, with 10 bases lying between them. The CDR3 consists of 15 residues. Germline CDR1 SEHNR, CDR2 FQNEAQ (reference sequence).

This clonotype was seen more than once but under ten times. The chain couples TRBV7-2 to TRBJ2-3; perhaps TRBD2 as D (6 bases). This CDR3 comprises 14 residues. CDR1 SGHTA and CDR2 FQGNSA come from the germline V gene. V was shortened by 0 bases and J by 4 bases, with 8 bases between the two germline ends. In DNA form, the CDR3 reads TGTGCCAGCAGCTTAGCGCGGGGACCAGATACGCAGTATTTT. Protein sequence: CASSLARGPDTQYF. Combining the CDR3 with reference TRBV7-2 and TRBJ2-3 gives the whole variable domain GAGVSQSPSNKVTEKGKDVELRCDPISGHTALYWYRQSLGQGLEFLIYFQGNSAPDKSGLPSDRFSAERTGGSVSTLTIQRTQQEDSAVYLCASSLARGPDTQYFGPGTRLTVL.

At least ten counts were recorded for this clonotype. The chain joins TRBV20-1 to TRBJ1-4; no clear D. Germline V CDR1 and CDR2: DFQATT, SNEGSKA (reference sequence). The germline V and J ends were trimmed by 2 bases and 4 bases, with 5 bases remaining between them. The CDR3 sequence is 12 residues long. The CDR3 is CSARQHNEKLFF. The CDR3 DNA follows: TGCAGTGCTAGACAGCATAATGAAAAACTGTTTTTT.

The gene calls are TRBV20-1 and TRBJ2-1; 8 bases line up with TRBD1. V dropped 1 base and J dropped 8; count of bases not matched to a gene: 7. The CDR3 has 14 residues. Germline loops: CDR1 DFQATT, CDR2 SNEGSKA (reference sequence). The CDR3 loop is CSARGPRQGYEQFF. The CDR3 region has the DNA TGCAGTGCTAGAGGCCCACGACAGGGGTATGAGCAGTTCTTC.

This clonotype was counted between two and nine times. The chain recombines TRBV19 with TRBJ2-5; TRBD1 or TRBD2 may be the D gene (5 bases each). CDR3 length equals 13 residues. The germline V and J ends were trimmed by 4 bases and 4 bases, with 10 bases remaining between them. Germline CDR1 and CDR2: LNHDA and SQIVND (reference sequence). The CDR3 region has the DNA TGTGCCAGTAGTACCGATGGGGGAGAGACCCAGTACTTC. This codes for CASSTDGGETQYF.

V gene TRBV5-1 combines with J gene TRBJ1-6; D unresolved. V lost 3 bases, J lost 2 bases, and 15 bases lay in between. CDR1 is SGHRS, CDR2 YFSETQ, per germline. The CDR3 sequence is 17 residues long. Here the CDR3 reads CASSYYSGNTYNSPLHF. CDR3 sequence (DNA): TGCGCCAGCAGCTATTACTCGGGGAATACCTATAATTCACCCCTCCACTTT.

In this sample, this clonotype turned up many times. The J gene is TRBJ1-1, the V gene TRBV5-1, with a tentative D call TRBD1 (5 bases). Germline V CDR1 and CDR2: SGHRS, YFSETQ. V gave up 1 base and J gave up 1 base, with 8 bases separating them. The length of the CDR3 is 14 residues. This CDR3 reads CASSLPGGNTEAFF. As DNA, the CDR3 is TGCGCCAGCAGCTTGCCGGGGGGGAACACTGAAGCTTTCTTT.

This clonotype was recorded a few times. The chain employs TRBV19 and TRBJ1-5; D gene unclear. The CDR3 length is 17 residues. Trimming took 4 bases from V and 3 from J, leaving 19 bases between them. Germline CDR1 reads LNHDA; CDR2 reads SQIVND (reference sequence). The chain's CDR3 is CASSRFSTDYSNQPQHF. The CDR3 coding sequence is TGTGCCAGTAGTAGATTCAGCACAGATTACTCCAATCAGCCCCAGCATTTT.

This clonotype was recorded a few times. The rearrangement uses TRBV15 and TRBJ2-5; D is unresolved. The CDR3 is 15 amino acids. Germline V gene lookup returns CDR1 LNHNV and CDR2 YYDKDF (reference sequence). Trimming stripped 3 bases from V and 0 bases from J, with 11 bases between. The CDR3 DNA reads as TGTGCCACCAGCAGGGGTCCACGGAACCAAGAGACCCAGTACTTC. The encoded protein is CATSRGPRNQETQYF.

This clonotype was seen many times. CDR3 sequence reads: CASSLTGGRTYEQYV. CDR3 sequence (DNA): TGTGCCAGCTCGCTGACCGGGGGGCGGACCTACGAGCAGTACGTC. J is TRBJ2-7 and V is TRBV18, with TRBD2 as a possible D gene (7 bases). The germline V gene encodes CDR1 KGHSH and CDR2 LQKENI. Trimming shortened V by 6 bases and J by 2 bases, and 17 bases separated the two germline ends. The CDR3 is 15 amino acids.

The table lists this clonotype with many counts. This sequence joins TRBV5-6 and TRBJ2-5; TRBD2 aligns across 16 bases. Germline V lookup: CDR1 SGHDT, CDR2 YYEEEE. This CDR3 region has 16 residues. Unmatched junction bases numbered 3, after V lost 4 bases and J lost 3 bases. The CDR3 spells CASSTGLAGGKETQYF. DNA of the CDR3: TGTGCCAGCAGCACGGGACTAGCGGGGGGGAAAGAGACCCAGTACTTC.

This clonotype occurred many times. This chain connects TRBV12-3 or TRBV12-4 to TRBJ1-5; no clear D gene. The CDR3 is 12 residues long. The V end was cut by 5 bases, the J end by 3 bases, with 5 bases between. CDR3 coding DNA: TGTGCCAGCAGTCTCGACAATCAGCCCCAGCATTTT. Translation: CASSLDNQPQHF.

This clonotype was observed a few times. The chain combines TRBV5-1 with TRBJ2-5; TRBD1 or TRBD2 may be the D gene (6 bases each). CDR3 length: 14 residues. The germline CDR1 and CDR2 sequences are SGHRS and YFSETQ. V lost 0 bases and J 4 bases, leaving 10 bases between the germline ends. The CDR3 DNA follows: TGCGCCAGCAGCTTGGTACAGGGAGGAGAGACCCAGTACTTC. Protein sequence: CASSLVQGGETQYF.

This clonotype was counted a few times. This chain connects TRBV6-2 or TRBV6-3 to TRBJ1-1; D is perhaps TRBD1 (5 bases). The CDR3 consists of 17 residues. The V gene lost 7 bases and the J gene lost 0 bases, with 21 bases spanning the gap. In germline, CDR1 is MNHEY, CDR2 SVGEGT. The CDR3 coding sequence is TGTGCCAGCATCGAGTCCCCCCACGGACACATGAACACTGAAGCTTTCTTT. Encoded protein: CASIESPHGHMNTEAFF.

This chain joins TRBV20-1 and TRBJ2-5; D call uncertain. The CDR3 has 14 amino acids. V was trimmed by 1 base and J by 2 bases, leaving 11 bases between them. CDR1 is DFQATT, CDR2 SNEGSKA, per germline (reference sequence). As DNA, the CDR3 is TGCAGTGCTAGAGTCGCCGTTAATCAAGAGACCCAGTACTTC. Its protein is CSARVAVNQETQYF.

This clonotype has at least ten counts. This rearrangement joins TRBV5-1 to TRBJ2-5; the match to TRBD2 covers 9 bases. Germline V lookup: CDR1 SGHRS, CDR2 YFSETQ. CDR3 length equals 13 residues. The trim removed 4 bases at V and 6 bases at J, leaving 4 bases unmatched. The CDR3 is CASSGGGEQTQYF. CDR3 coding DNA: TGCGCCAGCAGCGGCGGGGGGGAACAGACCCAGTACTTC.

There are many counts of this clonotype. The V and J genes are TRBV5-1 and TRBJ2-1; D is possibly TRBD1 (5 bases). Germline assignment: CDR1 SGHRS and CDR2 YFSETQ. V lost 4 bases and J 5 bases, leaving 10 bases between the germline ends. This CDR3 region has 13 residues. The CDR3 sequence is CASSDSPDNEQFF. For the CDR3, the DNA is TGCGCCAGCAGCGACAGTCCCGACAATGAGCAGTTCTTC.

In the case of this clonotype: This likely came from a read error, as a far larger clone is one base away. V gene TRBV9 combines with J gene TRBJ1-1; no reliable D call. V was shortened by 0 bases and J by 4 bases, with 4 bases between the two germline ends. Germline V gene data show CDR1 as SGDLS and CDR2 as YYNGEE. CDR3 length: 12 residues. The CDR3: CASSVVGTEAFF. CDR3 DNA sequence: TGTGCCAGCAGCGTAGTTGGCACTGAAGCTTTCTTT.

The rearrangement uses TRBV4-1 and TRBJ1-2; D is ambiguous. The CDR3 extends over 15 amino acids. The V end was cut by 1 base, the J end by 8 bases, with 17 bases between. CDR1 and CDR2 (germline): MGHRA, YSYEKL. The CDR3 region is CASSQVASGVDGYTF. The CDR3 bases are TGCGCCAGCAGCCAAGTTGCCTCCGGGGTGGACGGCTACACCTTC.

The chain carries TRBV19 and TRBJ1-1; unclear D gene. CDR1 and CDR2 from the germline V gene are LNHDA and SQIVND (reference sequence). The CDR3 contains 13 residues. V lost 4 bases to trimming and J lost 5 bases, with 11 bases between them. In nucleotides, the CDR3 is TGTGCCAGTAGTACCCTCGTCCGAACTGAAGCTTTCTTT. It encodes CASSTLVRTEAFF.

This clonotype was detected once. This chain connects TRBV3-1 to TRBJ1-6; TRBD1 aligns across 11 bases. The V segment lost 4 bases and the J segment 8 bases; nucleotides outside the gene matches: 1. Germline lookup yields CDR1 LGHDT and CDR2 YNNKEL (reference sequence). This CDR3 has 14 amino acids. The CDR3 region is CASSRDRGYSPLHF. CDR3 sequence (DNA): TGTGCCAGCAGCCGGGACAGGGGGTATTCACCCCTCCACTTT.

This clonotype was counted a few times. The CDR3 bases are TGTGCCATCAGTGAGGGTGTTAGCAATCAGCCCCAGCATTTT. This encodes CAISEGVSNQPQHF. The chain recombines TRBV10-3 with TRBJ1-5; D gene uncertain. Trimming left V 2 bases short and J 0 bases short, with 5 bases between. The CDR3 has 14 amino acids. From germline, CDR1 is ENHRY and CDR2 SYGVKD.

This clonotype has more than one count but fewer than ten. The chain couples TRBV7-9 to TRBJ2-1; D call uncertain. In germline, CDR1 is SEHNR, CDR2 FQNEAQ (reference sequence). Trimming shortened V by 5 bases and J by 0 bases, and 14 bases separated the two germline ends. CDR3 length: 16 amino acids. The CDR3 reads CASSPPRVGSYNEQFF. In nucleotides, the CDR3 is TGTGCCAGCAGCCCCCCTCGGGTAGGCTCCTACAATGAGCAGTTCTTC.

This clonotype has a handful of counts. This chain connects TRBV7-2 to TRBJ2-5, with TRBD2 matching 15 bases. The CDR3 runs to 16 residues. With 4 bases clipped from V and 7 bases from J, the junction kept 7 bases outside the gene matches. CDR1 SGHTA and CDR2 FQGNSA come from the germline V gene. CDR3: CASSSGLAGGPGTQYF. CDR3 nucleotide sequence: TGTGCCAGCAGCTCTGGACTAGCGGGGGGGCCCGGGACCCAGTACTTC.